The source of this T cell receptor (beta chain) is a study of cytomegalovirus exposure and HLA in healthy donors. With V trimmed by 2 bases and J by 1 base, 8 bases remained unmatched. The germline CDR1 and CDR2 sequences are WSHSY and SAAADI. The CDR3 length is 17 residues. Assay: immunoSEQ multiplex PCR; the TCRdb copy retains only in-frame clones and omits some. The sample records roughly 330,000 clones, around 90% being singletons. The genes are TRBV10-2 and TRBJ2-1, with 7 bases aligning to TRBD2. This clonotype was obtained from a woman aged 30 to 39 in good health and CMV-seropositive. The specimen sequenced was PBMCs. CDR3 coding DNA: TGCGCCAGCAGTGAGGGCCCGGCGGGAGAGTCCTACAATGAGCAGTTCTTC. Translated, it gives CASSEGPAGESYNEQFF.